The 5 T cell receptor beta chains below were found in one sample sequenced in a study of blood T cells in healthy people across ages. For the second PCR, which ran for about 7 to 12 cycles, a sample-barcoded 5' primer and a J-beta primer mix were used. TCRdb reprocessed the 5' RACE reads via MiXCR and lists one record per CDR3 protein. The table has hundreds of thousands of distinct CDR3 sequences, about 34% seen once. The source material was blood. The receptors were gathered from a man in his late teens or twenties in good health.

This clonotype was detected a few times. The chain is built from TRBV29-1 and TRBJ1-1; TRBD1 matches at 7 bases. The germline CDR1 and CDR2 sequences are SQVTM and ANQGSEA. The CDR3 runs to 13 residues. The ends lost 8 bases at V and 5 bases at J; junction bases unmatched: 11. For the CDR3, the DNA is TGCAGCCCATTCAGGGGGGGCGGTACTGAAGCTTTCTTT. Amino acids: CSPFRGGGTEAFF.

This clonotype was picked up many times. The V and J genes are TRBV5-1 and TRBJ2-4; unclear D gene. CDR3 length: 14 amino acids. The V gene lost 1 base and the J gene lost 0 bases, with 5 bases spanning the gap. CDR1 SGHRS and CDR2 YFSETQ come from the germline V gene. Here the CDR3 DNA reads TGCGCCAGCAGCTTGTCAGTAGCCAAAAACATTCAGTACTTC. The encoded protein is CASSLSVAKNIQYF. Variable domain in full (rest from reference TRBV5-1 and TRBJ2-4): KAGVTQTPRYLIKTRGQQVTLSCSPISGHRSVSWYQQTPGQGLQFLFEYFSETQRNKGNFPGRFSGRQFSNSRSEMNVSTLELGDSALYLCASSLSVAKNIQYFGAGTRLSVL.

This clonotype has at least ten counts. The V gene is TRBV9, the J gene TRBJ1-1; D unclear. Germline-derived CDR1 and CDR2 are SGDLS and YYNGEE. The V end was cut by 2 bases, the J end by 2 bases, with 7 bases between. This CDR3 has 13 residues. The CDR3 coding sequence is TGTGCCAGCAGCGTTACTGGAAACACTGAAGCTTTCTTT. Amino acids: CASSVTGNTEAFF. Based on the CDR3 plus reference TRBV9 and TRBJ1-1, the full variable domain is DSGVTQTPKHLITATGQRVTLRCSPRSGDLSVYWYQQSLDQGLQFLIQYYNGEERAKGNILERFSAQQFPDLHSELNLSSLELGDSALYFCASSVTGNTEAFFGQGTRLTVV.

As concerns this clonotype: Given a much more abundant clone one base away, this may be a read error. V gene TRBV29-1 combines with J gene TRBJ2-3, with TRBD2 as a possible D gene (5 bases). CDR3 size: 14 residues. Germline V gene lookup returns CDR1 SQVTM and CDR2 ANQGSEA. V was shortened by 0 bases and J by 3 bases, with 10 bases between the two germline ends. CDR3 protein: CSVEDNRRTDTQYF. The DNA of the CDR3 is TGCAGCGTTGAAGATAATAGGAGGACAGATACGCAGTATTTT.

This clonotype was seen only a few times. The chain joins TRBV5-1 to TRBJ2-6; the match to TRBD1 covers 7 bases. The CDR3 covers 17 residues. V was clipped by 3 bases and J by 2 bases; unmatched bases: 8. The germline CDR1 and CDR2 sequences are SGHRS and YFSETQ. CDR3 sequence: CASSSDRVFAGANVLTF. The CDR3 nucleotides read TGCGCCAGCAGCTCCGACAGGGTTTTCGCTGGGGCCAACGTCCTGACTTTC.